This T cell receptor beta chain was found in a study of beta chain features in type 1 diabetes. Expressed TCRB transcripts got sequenced, as all isolated RNA was reverse transcribed. Data came from immunoSEQ multiplex PCR; TCRdb stores just in-frame clones and leaves some out. The sample carries roughly 290,000 clones, under 8.5% recorded once. The CDR3 sequence is 15 residues long. V lost 5 bases, J lost 2 bases, and 13 bases lay in between. The germline gives CDR1 MNHNY, CDR2 SVGAGI (reference sequence). Specimen: central memory CD4+ T cells from blood. This TCR came from a woman aged 18-35 years in good health. This rearrangement joins TRBV6-6 to TRBJ1-5; D uncertain. This CDR3 is CASSHPDRGNQPQHF. As DNA, the CDR3 is TGTGCCAGCAGTCACCCAGATCGAGGCAATCAGCCCCAGCATTTT.